Reported below is one TCR beta chain. Between the trimmed V and J ends, which lost 4 bases and 2 bases, there was a span of 9 bases. Germline V gene lookup returns CDR1 SGHNT and CDR2 YYREEE (reference sequence). This CDR3 has 14 residues. This entry comes from a study of PD-L1 blockade in urothelial cancer. Method: immunoSEQ multiplex PCR; TCRdb's copy keeps in-frame clones and lacks some. Among 35,000 to 55,000 clones listed, around 80% were seen once. The time point is: peripheral blood 6 weeks after treatment start. The chain couples TRBV5-4 to TRBJ2-2; no firm D call. Sequencing was performed on PBMCs, taken around atezolizumab (anti-PD-L1) treatment. This clonotype originated in a man between 60 and 75 years old with urothelial cancer. CDR3 coding DNA: TGTGCCAGCAGCCCCCACAGCAACACCGGGGAGCTGTTTTTT. Translated, it gives CASSPHSNTGELFF.